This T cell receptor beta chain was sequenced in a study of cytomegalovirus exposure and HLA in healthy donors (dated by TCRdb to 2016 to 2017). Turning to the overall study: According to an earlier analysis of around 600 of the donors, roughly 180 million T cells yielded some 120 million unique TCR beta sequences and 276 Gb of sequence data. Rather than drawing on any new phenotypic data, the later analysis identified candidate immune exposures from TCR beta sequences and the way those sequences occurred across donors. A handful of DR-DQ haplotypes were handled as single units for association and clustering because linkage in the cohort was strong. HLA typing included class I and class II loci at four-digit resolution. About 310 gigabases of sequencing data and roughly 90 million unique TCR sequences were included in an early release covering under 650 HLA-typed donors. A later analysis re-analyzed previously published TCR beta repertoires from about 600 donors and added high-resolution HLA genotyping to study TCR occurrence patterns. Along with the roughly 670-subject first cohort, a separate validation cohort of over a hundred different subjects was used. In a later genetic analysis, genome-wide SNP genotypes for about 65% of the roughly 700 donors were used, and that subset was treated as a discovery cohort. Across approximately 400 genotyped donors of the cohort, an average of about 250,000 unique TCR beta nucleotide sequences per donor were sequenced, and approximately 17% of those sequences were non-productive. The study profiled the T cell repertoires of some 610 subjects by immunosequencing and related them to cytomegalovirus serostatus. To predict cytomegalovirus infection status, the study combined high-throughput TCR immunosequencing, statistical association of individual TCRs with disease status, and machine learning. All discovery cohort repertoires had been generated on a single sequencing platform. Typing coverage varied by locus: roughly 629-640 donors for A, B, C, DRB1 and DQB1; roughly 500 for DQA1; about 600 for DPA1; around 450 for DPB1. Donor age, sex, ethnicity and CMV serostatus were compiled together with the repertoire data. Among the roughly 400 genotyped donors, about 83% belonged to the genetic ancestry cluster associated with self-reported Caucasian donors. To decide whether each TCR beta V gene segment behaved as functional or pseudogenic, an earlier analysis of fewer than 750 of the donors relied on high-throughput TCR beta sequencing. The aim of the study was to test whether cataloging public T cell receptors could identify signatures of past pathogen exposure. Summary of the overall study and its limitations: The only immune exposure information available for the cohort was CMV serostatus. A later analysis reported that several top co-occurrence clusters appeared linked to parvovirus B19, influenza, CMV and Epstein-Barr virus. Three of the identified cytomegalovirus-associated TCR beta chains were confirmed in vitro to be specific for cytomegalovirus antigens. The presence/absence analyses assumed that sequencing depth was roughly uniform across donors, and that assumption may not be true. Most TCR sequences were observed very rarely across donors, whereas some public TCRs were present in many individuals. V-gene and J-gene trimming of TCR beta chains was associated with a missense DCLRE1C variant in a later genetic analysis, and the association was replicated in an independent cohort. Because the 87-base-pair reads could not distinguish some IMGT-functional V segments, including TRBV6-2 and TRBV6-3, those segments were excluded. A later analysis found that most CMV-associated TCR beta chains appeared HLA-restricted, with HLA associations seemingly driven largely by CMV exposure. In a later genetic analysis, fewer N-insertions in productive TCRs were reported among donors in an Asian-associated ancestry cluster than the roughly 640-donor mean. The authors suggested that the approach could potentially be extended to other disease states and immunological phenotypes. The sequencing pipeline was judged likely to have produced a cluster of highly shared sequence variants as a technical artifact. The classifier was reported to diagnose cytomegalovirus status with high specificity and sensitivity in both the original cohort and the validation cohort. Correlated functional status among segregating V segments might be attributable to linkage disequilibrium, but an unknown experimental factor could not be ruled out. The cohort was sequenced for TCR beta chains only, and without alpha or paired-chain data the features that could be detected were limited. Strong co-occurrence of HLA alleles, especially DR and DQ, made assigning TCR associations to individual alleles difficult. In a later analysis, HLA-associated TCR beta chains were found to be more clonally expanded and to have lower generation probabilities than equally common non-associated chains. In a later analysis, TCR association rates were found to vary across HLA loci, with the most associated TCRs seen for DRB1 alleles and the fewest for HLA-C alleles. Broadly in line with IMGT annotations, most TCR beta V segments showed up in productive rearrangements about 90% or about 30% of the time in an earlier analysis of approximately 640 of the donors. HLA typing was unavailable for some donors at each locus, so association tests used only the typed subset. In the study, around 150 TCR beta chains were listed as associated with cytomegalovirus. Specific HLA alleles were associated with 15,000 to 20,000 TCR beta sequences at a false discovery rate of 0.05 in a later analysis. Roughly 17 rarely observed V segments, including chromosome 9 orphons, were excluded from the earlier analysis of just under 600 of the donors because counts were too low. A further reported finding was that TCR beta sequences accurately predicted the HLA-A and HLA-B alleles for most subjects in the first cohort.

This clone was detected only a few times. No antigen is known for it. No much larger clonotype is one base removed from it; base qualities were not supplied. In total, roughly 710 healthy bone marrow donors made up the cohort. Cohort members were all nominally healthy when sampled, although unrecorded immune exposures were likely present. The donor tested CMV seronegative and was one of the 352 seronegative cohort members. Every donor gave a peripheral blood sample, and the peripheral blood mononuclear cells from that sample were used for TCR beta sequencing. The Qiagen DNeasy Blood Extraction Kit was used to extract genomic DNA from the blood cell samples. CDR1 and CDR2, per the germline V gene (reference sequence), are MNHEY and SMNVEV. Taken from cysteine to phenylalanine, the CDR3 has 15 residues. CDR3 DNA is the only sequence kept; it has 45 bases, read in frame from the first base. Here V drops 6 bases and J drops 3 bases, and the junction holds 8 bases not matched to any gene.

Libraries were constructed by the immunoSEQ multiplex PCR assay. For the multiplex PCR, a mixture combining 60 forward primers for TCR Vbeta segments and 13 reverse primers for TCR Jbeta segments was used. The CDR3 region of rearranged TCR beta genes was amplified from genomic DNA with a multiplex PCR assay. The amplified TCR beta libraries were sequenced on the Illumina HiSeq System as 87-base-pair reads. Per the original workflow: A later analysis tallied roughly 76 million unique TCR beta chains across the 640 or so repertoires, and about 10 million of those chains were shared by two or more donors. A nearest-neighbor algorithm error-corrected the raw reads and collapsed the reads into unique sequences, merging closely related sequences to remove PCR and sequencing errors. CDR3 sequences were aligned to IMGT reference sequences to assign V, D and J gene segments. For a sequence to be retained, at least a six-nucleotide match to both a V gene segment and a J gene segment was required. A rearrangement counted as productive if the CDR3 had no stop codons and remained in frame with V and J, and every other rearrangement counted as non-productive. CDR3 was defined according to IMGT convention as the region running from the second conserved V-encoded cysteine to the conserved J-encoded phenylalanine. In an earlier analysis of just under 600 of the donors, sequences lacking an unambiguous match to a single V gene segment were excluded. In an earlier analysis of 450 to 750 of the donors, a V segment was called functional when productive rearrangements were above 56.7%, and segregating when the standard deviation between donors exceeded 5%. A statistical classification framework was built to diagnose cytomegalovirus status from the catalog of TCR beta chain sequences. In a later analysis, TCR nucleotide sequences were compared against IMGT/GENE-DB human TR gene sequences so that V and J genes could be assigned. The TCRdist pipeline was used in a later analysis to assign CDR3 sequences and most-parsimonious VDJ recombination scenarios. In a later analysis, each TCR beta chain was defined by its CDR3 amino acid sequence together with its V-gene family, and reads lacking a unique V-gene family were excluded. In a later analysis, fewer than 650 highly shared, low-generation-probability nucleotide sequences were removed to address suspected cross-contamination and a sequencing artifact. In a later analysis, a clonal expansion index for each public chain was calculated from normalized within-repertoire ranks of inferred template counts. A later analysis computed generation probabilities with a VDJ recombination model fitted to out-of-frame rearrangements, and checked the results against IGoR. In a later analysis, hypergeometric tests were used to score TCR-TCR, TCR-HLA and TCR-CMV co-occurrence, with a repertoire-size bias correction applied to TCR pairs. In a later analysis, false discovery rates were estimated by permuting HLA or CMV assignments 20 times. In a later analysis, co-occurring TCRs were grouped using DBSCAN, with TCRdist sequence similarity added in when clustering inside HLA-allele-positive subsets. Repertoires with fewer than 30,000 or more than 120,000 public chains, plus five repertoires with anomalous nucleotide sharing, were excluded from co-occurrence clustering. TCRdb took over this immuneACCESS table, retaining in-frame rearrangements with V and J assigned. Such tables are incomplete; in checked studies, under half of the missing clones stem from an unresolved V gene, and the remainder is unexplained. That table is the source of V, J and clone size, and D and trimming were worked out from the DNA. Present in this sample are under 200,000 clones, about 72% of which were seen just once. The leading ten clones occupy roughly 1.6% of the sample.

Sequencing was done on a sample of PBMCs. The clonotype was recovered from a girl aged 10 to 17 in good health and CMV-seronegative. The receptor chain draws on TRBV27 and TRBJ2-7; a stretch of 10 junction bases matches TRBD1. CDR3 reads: CASSFRDRGNYEQYF. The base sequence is TGTGCCAGCAGCTTCCGGGACAGGGGAAACTACGAGCAGTACTTC.